The 20 T cell receptor beta chains reported below all come from one sample, sequenced in a study of T cells after yellow fever vaccination. TCRdb ran MiXCR on the 5' RACE reads and lists one entry per CDR3 protein. The sample includes 200,000 to 250,000 distinct CDR3 sequences, less than 9% of them seen just once. This sample comprised CD4+ T cells sorted from PBMCs, obtained 15 days after the yellow fever booster vaccination. All receptors come from a man between 25 and 39 years old who received the YFV17D yellow fever vaccine.

This clonotype appeared many times. The V and J genes are TRBV6-1 and TRBJ2-7; 13 nucleotides agree with TRBD2. Germline values: CDR1 MNHNS, CDR2 SASEGT. This CDR3 has 14 amino acids. V gave up 6 bases and J gave up 6 bases; unmatched junction bases: 5. CDR3 nucleotide sequence: TGTGCCAGCAGACAGGGACTAGCGGGGCGCGAGCAGTACTTC. As protein: CASRQGLAGREQYF.

Ten or more counts support this clonotype. This chain connects TRBV10-3 to TRBJ1-2; D might be TRBD1 (5 bases). Germline CDR1 ENHRY, CDR2 SYGVKD. Trimming removed 2 bases at V and 4 bases at J, with 14 bases between. This CDR3 has 15 residues. The CDR3 sequence is CAISEAGTLSYGYTF. The CDR3 DNA sequence: TGTGCCATCAGTGAGGCGGGGACGCTCAGCTATGGCTACACCTTC.

This clonotype was found many times. V usage is TRBV6-1 and J usage is TRBJ2-2; D uncertain. The CDR3 runs 13 residues. Per the germline V gene, CDR1 is MNHNS and CDR2 is SASEGT. The ends were cut back, 7 bases at V and 0 bases at J, with 6 bases in the middle. CDR3 in amino acids: CASIQPNTGELFF. The CDR3 DNA sequence: TGTGCCAGCATACAACCGAACACCGGGGAGCTGTTTTTT.

The chain combines TRBV20-1 with TRBJ2-1; 9 positions match TRBD2. Germline V gene lookup returns CDR1 DFQATT and CDR2 SNEGSKA (reference sequence). V was pared by 1 base and J by 2 bases, with 0 bases of the junction left unmatched. The CDR3 has 14 residues. The CDR3 loop is CSARVAGAYNEQFF. Written as DNA, the CDR3 is TGCAGTGCTAGAGTAGCGGGAGCCTACAATGAGCAGTTCTTC.

The chain uses TRBV5-1 and TRBJ2-7; 7 positions agree with TRBD2. Germline V gene lookup returns CDR1 SGHRS and CDR2 YFSETQ. V dropped 4 bases and J dropped 1; count of bases not matched to a gene: 14. The CDR3 loop spans 17 amino acids. The CDR3 DNA reads as TGCGCCAGCAGCGGCCCCTTACGGGCGGGAGATTCCTACGAGCAGTACTTC. As protein: CASSGPLRAGDSYEQYF.

The chain carries TRBV7-2 and TRBJ2-7; 12 positions match TRBD2. Per germline, CDR1 SGHTA and CDR2 FQGNSA. V shed 5 bases, J shed 12 bases, and the junction held 5 bases outside the gene matches. The CDR3 is 12 amino acids. The CDR3 spells CASSRLAGGGYF. In DNA, the CDR3 is TGTGCCAGCAGCCGCCTAGCGGGGGGGGGGTACTTC.

This clonotype was found many times. The rearrangement joins TRBV9 to TRBJ1-2; perhaps TRBD1 as D (5 bases). V dropped 3 bases and J dropped 4 bases, with 10 bases sitting between them. The length of the CDR3 is 13 residues. Germline assignment: CDR1 SGDLS and CDR2 YYNGEE. The DNA of the CDR3 is TGTGCCAGCAGCGGGGGGGGAATCTATGGCTACACCTTC. This sequence encodes CASSGGGIYGYTF.

This clonotype appeared many times. The chain is built from TRBV15 and TRBJ1-3; D possibly corresponds to TRBD1 (6 bases). V lost 0 bases, J lost 7 bases, and 13 bases lay in between. The CDR3 sequence is 15 residues long. Germline V gene sequence: CDR1 LNHNV, CDR2 YYDKDF (reference sequence). CDR3 loop: CATSRDLGGGNTIYF. CDR3 nucleotides: TGTGCCACCAGCAGAGATCTTGGAGGGGGGAACACCATATATTTT.

V is TRBV20-1 and J is TRBJ2-3; D is perhaps TRBD2 (5 bases). From germline, CDR1 is DFQATT and CDR2 SNEGSKA (reference sequence). The CDR3 is 13 amino acids. V was pared by 5 bases and J by 4 bases, with 13 bases between. CDR3 amino acids: CSAADWRPDTQYF. DNA for the CDR3: TGCAGTGCTGCGGACTGGAGACCAGATACGCAGTATTTT.

The rearrangement links TRBV6-1 to TRBJ2-4; 10 bases are shared with TRBD2. Germline CDR1 is MNHNS and CDR2 is SASEGT. The V gene end was trimmed by 8 bases and the J gene end by 1 base; junction bases not matched to a gene: 11. This CDR3 has 17 amino acids. CDR3 sequence reads: CASRSQREGLAKNIQYF. CDR3 nucleotides: TGTGCCAGCCGGTCGCAGCGGGAGGGCCTGGCCAAAAACATTCAGTACTTC.

This clonotype was seen a handful of times. The chain employs TRBV20-1 and TRBJ1-1; possibly TRBD1 for D (6 bases). The CDR3 runs 12 residues. V lost 3 bases and J 11 bases, leaving 16 bases between the germline ends. Germline V gene lookup returns CDR1 DFQATT and CDR2 SNEGSKA (reference sequence). CDR3 nucleotides: TGCAGTGCTAGCTCGGAGGGGGTTGGGGCTTTCTTT. The encoded protein is CSASSEGVGAFF.

The rearrangement joins TRBV24-1 to TRBJ1-5; D may be TRBD1 (6 bases). The germline V gene has CDR1 KGHDR and CDR2 SFDVKD. V was trimmed by 2 bases and J by 1 base, leaving 11 bases between them. The CDR3 covers 16 residues. CDR3 bases: TGTGCCACCAGTGATTCTAGGGGGACGAGCAATCAGCCCCAGCATTTT. Encoded protein: CATSDSRGTSNQPQHF.

This clonotype was detected many times. This chain uses TRBV6-2 or TRBV6-3 with TRBJ2-7; TRBD2 is a possible D gene (6 bases). This CDR3 region has 14 residues. Germline CDR1 and CDR2: MNHEY and SVGEGT. Trimming took 4 bases from V and 5 from J, leaving 15 bases between them. The CDR3 loop is CASSFGLASNEQYF. CDR3 DNA sequence: TGTGCCAGCAGTTTTGGCCTAGCGAGCAACGAGCAGTACTTC.

This rearrangement joins TRBV7-2 to TRBJ2-1; 12 positions match TRBD2. J was trimmed by 9 bases and V by 2 bases; bases with no gene match: 8. The CDR3 is made up of 16 amino acids. Germline V gives CDR1 SGHTA, CDR2 FQGNSA. As DNA, the CDR3 is TGTGCCAGCAGCTTAAGTACTAGCGGGAGGCTTGGTGAGCAGTTCTTC. Its protein is CASSLSTSGRLGEQFF.

This clonotype was observed a few times. V and J are TRBV19 and TRBJ2-2, with 9 bases aligning to TRBD1. Germline values: CDR1 LNHDA, CDR2 SQIVND (reference sequence). The V segment lost 8 bases and the J segment 6 bases; nucleotides outside the gene matches: 10. This CDR3 spans 15 amino acids. DNA of the CDR3: TGTGCCAGTTCTAAGACCGGGACAGGGTCCGGGGAGCTGTTTTTT. The encoded protein is CASSKTGTGSGELFF.

The chain has TRBV2 and TRBJ2-6; possible D gene TRBD2, 5 bases. Trimming cost V 1 base and J 0 bases, with 7 bases left between them. CDR3 size: 16 residues. Looked up from germline, CDR1 is SNHLY and CDR2 is FYNNEI. The CDR3 sequence is CASSEGGLSGANVLTF. In nucleotides, the CDR3 is TGTGCCAGCAGTGAAGGAGGGCTCTCTGGGGCCAACGTCCTGACTTTC.

This clonotype was seen many times. The J gene is TRBJ2-5, the V gene TRBV12-3 or TRBV12-4; TRBD2 might be the D (6 bases). V shed 7 bases and J shed 5 bases, with 17 bases lying between them. The CDR3 extends over 14 amino acids. CDR3 nucleotides: TGTGCCAGCACCAAGTCGGGGGTCGAGGAGACCCAGTACTTC. Protein: CASTKSGVEETQYF.

This clonotype has a handful of counts. V usage is TRBV7-2 and J usage is TRBJ2-7, with 15 bases lining up with TRBD2. The CDR3 extends over 15 amino acids. V was pared by 5 bases and J by 7 bases, with 6 bases of the junction left unmatched. CDR1 and CDR2 from the germline V gene are SGHTA and FQGNSA. Here the CDR3 DNA reads TGTGCCAGCAGCCCGCCGGGACTAGCGGGAGGAGAGCAGTACTTC. Translated, it gives CASSPPGLAGGEQYF.

This clonotype was seen many times. J is TRBJ2-2 and V is TRBV2; D may be TRBD2 (6 bases). Trimming shortened V by 5 bases and J by 7 bases, and 11 bases separated the two germline ends. The CDR3 runs 13 residues. CDR1 and CDR2 (germline): SNHLY, FYNNEI. CDR3 amino acids: CASSPEGSGELFF. CDR3 in DNA: TGTGCCAGCAGTCCGGAGGGCAGCGGGGAGCTGTTTTTT.

This chain links TRBV7-2 with TRBJ2-7, with 11 bases aligning to TRBD2. This CDR3 region has 14 residues. The junction had 7 bases not matched to a gene; V was cut back by 8 bases and J by 4 bases. CDR1 and CDR2 from the germline V gene are SGHTA and FQGNSA. For the CDR3, the DNA is TGTGCCAGCGGAGTAGCGGGAGGGCAATACGAGCAGTACTTC. Its translation is CASGVAGGQYEQYF.